The rows below give T cell receptor beta chains drawn from one sample of a study of radiation and T cells in renal cell carcinoma. Libraries were prepared by immunoSEQ multiplex PCR; TCRdb keeps only in-frame clonotypes and omits some of them. Found here are 150,000 to 200,000 clones, 88% of them singletons; the top ten hold approximately 10%. Source: blood, taken from a patient whose treatment included radiotherapy and nephrectomy. These receptors were taken from a woman aged 50 to 60 with renal cell carcinoma. CDR3s include the opening cysteine and the closing phenylalanine or tryptophan. D genes are given only for firm matches. Size values are once, few and many counts, or a class for expanded clones, and some rows have none.

CDR3 DNA: TGCAGCGGTAGGGCCTCTGGGGCCAACGTCCTGACTTTC
CDR3 protein: CSGRASGANVLTF
D gene: NA
V gene: TRBV29-1
clone size: NA
J gene: TRBJ2-6

CDR3 DNA: TGCGCCAGCAGCTTGGTGGTAGCGGGGGGACCCGAGCAGTACTTC
CDR3 protein: CASSLVVAGGPEQYF
D gene: TRBD2
V gene: TRBV5-1
clone size: once
J gene: TRBJ2-7

CDR3 DNA: TGTGCCAGTAGCACGGACAGGGAGGTCACTGAAGCTTTCTTT
CDR3 protein: CASSTDREVTEAFF
D gene: TRBD1
V gene: TRBV19
clone size: NA
J gene: TRBJ1-1

CDR3 DNA: TGTGCCAGCAGCTTAGGAGGGACAGGCGTTGCAACTAATGAAAAACTGTTTTTT
CDR3 protein: CASSLGGTGVATNEKLFF
D gene: TRBD1
V gene: TRBV7-9
clone size: NA
J gene: TRBJ1-4

CDR3 DNA: TGTGCCAGCAGCTTAGGTGACACCGGGGCTTCACCCCTCCACTTT
CDR3 protein: CASSLGDTGASPLHF
D gene: NA
V gene: TRBV7-6
clone size: NA
J gene: TRBJ1-6

CDR3 DNA: TGCGCCAGCAGCACAAGCTACGAGCAGTACTTC
CDR3 protein: CASSTSYEQYF
D gene: NA
V gene: TRBV5-1
clone size: NA
J gene: TRBJ2-7

CDR3 DNA: TGTGCCAGCAGCGCAAGCGGCACAGATACGCAGTATTTT
CDR3 protein: CASSASGTDTQYF
D gene: NA
V gene: TRBV9
clone size: NA
J gene: TRBJ2-3

CDR3 DNA: TGTGCCAGTAGTGCCGACGACAGGGGGCGGGTTCAGCCCCAGCATTTT
CDR3 protein: CASSADDRGRVQPQHF
D gene: TRBD1
V gene: TRBV19
clone size: NA
J gene: TRBJ1-5

CDR3 DNA: TGTGCCAGCAGTGAATCGTGGACAGGGAATAATGAAAAACTGTTTTTT
CDR3 protein: CASSESWTGNNEKLFF
D gene: TRBD1
V gene: TRBV25-1
clone size: NA
J gene: TRBJ1-4

CDR3 DNA: TGTGCCATCAGTGATGGGGGGCTCCAAGAGACCCAGTACTTC
CDR3 protein: CAISDGGLQETQYF
D gene: NA
V gene: TRBV10-3
clone size: NA
J gene: TRBJ2-5

CDR3 DNA: TGTGCCAGCAGTTTCGGACAGGGGGTCTACGAGCAGTACTTC
CDR3 protein: CASSFGQGVYEQYF
D gene: TRBD1
V gene: TRBV7-9
clone size: NA
J gene: TRBJ2-7

CDR3 DNA: TGTGCCAGCAGCCACTTGAGGAACACTGAAGCTTTCTTT
CDR3 protein: CASSHLRNTEAFF
D gene: NA
V gene: TRBV5-6
clone size: NA
J gene: TRBJ1-1

CDR3 DNA: TGTGCCAGCAGTGAAATTGAAGGACACGAACCCCAGCATTTT
CDR3 protein: CASSEIEGHEPQHF
D gene: NA
V gene: TRBV6-1
clone size: NA
J gene: TRBJ1-5

CDR3 DNA: TGTGCCAGCAGCTTTTTGAGACAGGGTGGGAATGGCTACACCTTC
CDR3 protein: CASSFLRQGGNGYTF
D gene: TRBD1
V gene: TRBV13
clone size: NA
J gene: TRBJ1-2

CDR3 DNA: TGTGCCAGCAGCCAACCCCCAACTAATGAAAAACTGTTTTTT
CDR3 protein: CASSQPPTNEKLFF
D gene: NA
V gene: TRBV4-2
clone size: NA
J gene: TRBJ1-4

CDR3 DNA: TGTGCCAGCAGCGCCAGGACTAGCGGGGGGGACAATGAGCAGTTCTTC
CDR3 protein: CASSARTSGGDNEQFF
D gene: TRBD2
V gene: TRBV11-2
clone size: NA
J gene: TRBJ2-1

CDR3 DNA: TGTGCCAGCAGCTTGGGCAGGACCCAGTACTTC
CDR3 protein: CASSLGRTQYF
D gene: NA
V gene: TRBV5-4
clone size: NA
J gene: TRBJ2-5

CDR3 DNA: TGTGCCAGCAGTTACTCGAGTAGAGACACTGAAGCTTTCTTT
CDR3 protein: CASSYSSRDTEAFF
D gene: NA
V gene: TRBV6-5
clone size: few
J gene: TRBJ1-1

CDR3 DNA: TGTGCCAGCAGCTTGGGGGGCCGCAACACTGAAGCTTTCTTT
CDR3 protein: CASSLGGRNTEAFF
D gene: NA
V gene: TRBV5-6
clone size: NA
J gene: TRBJ1-1

CDR3 DNA: TGTGCCAGCAGCTTGAGCGGGAGCGGGTATGGCTACACCTTC
CDR3 protein: CASSLSGSGYGYTF
D gene: NA
V gene: TRBV5-8
clone size: NA
J gene: TRBJ1-2

CDR3 DNA: TGTGCCAGCAGCTTAAGGGCCCGCGAGACCCAGTACTTC
CDR3 protein: CASSLRARETQYF
D gene: NA
V gene: TRBV7-2
clone size: NA
J gene: TRBJ2-5

CDR3 DNA: TGTGCCAGCAGCTTAGGGTGGGGTGGTGTCACCGACTATGGCTACACCTTC
CDR3 protein: CASSLGWGGVTDYGYTF
D gene: NA
V gene: TRBV5-6
clone size: NA
J gene: TRBJ1-2

CDR3 DNA: TGTGCCAGTAGTATCCTGCCAGATACGCAGTATTTT
CDR3 protein: CASSILPDTQYF
D gene: NA
V gene: TRBV19
clone size: NA
J gene: TRBJ2-3

CDR3 DNA: TGTGCCAGCAGTCGTCTGACAGTGTCCTACGAGCAGTACTTC
CDR3 protein: CASSRLTVSYEQYF
D gene: NA
V gene: TRBV5-5
clone size: NA
J gene: TRBJ2-7

CDR3 DNA: TGTGCCAGCTCACCAGGGATTCAGACTAATGAAAAACTGTTTTTT
CDR3 protein: CASSPGIQTNEKLFF
D gene: NA
V gene: TRBV18
clone size: NA
J gene: TRBJ1-4

CDR3 DNA: TGTGCCAGCAGCTTAGTTTCAGCCCCCTACGAGCAGTACTTC
CDR3 protein: CASSLVSAPYEQYF
D gene: NA
V gene: TRBV11-2
clone size: NA
J gene: TRBJ2-7

CDR3 DNA: TGTGCCAGTAGTATACTGCGGAGGTCGTCCGCACAGGGGCGGTATGGCTACACCTTC
CDR3 protein: CASSILRRSSAQGRYGYTF
D gene: TRBD1
V gene: TRBV19
clone size: NA
J gene: TRBJ1-2

CDR3 DNA: TGTGCCAGCAGCTTAGACGGCGCCCGGGAGCAGTACTTC
CDR3 protein: CASSLDGAREQYF
D gene: NA
V gene: TRBV11-3
clone size: NA
J gene: TRBJ2-7

CDR3 DNA: TGCGCCAGCAGCTTGGAAGGGGGCTATGGCTACACCTTC
CDR3 protein: CASSLEGGYGYTF
D gene: NA
V gene: TRBV5-1
clone size: NA
J gene: TRBJ1-2